Below, 22 T cell receptor beta chains from the same sample are listed, as sequenced in a study of control samples from healthy donors and cancer patients. Here immunoSEQ multiplex PCR was the method, and the copy in TCRdb shows in-frame clones only, minus some. Seen here are approximately 59,000 clones, around 87% observed once, and the top ten hold roughly 13%. Sequencing was done on a sample of PBMCs. These receptors came from a woman aged 55-69 years with lung cancer.

The sample holds a few counts of this clone. The chain is built from TRBV7-8 and TRBJ1-1; D ambiguous. Trimming pared 2 bases from V and 3 bases from J, leaving 10 bases between. CDR3 length equals 14 residues. In germline, CDR1 is SGHVS, CDR2 FQNEAQ. The CDR3 region is CASSLTRRDTEAFF. CDR3 DNA: TGTGCCAGCAGCTTAACGAGGCGTGACACTGAAGCTTTCTTT.

V is TRBV5-1 and J is TRBJ2-5, with D possibly matching TRBD2 (6 bases). This CDR3 has 15 amino acids. CDR1 SGHRS and CDR2 YFSETQ come from the germline V gene. V was cut by 4 bases and J by 5 bases, with 18 bases left in between. For the CDR3, the DNA is TGCGCCAGCAGCCCGCTCGCGGGGTCCGGGGAGACCCAGTACTTC. It encodes CASSPLAGSGETQYF.

The chain combines TRBV9 with TRBJ2-1, with 10 bases aligning to TRBD2. In germline, CDR1 is SGDLS, CDR2 YYNGEE. This CDR3 spans 17 amino acids. Trimming cost V 4 bases and J 4 bases; bases outside gene matches: 11. The CDR3 sequence is CASSYSLAGGIYNEQFF. CDR3 nucleotides: TGTGCCAGCAGCTACTCCTTAGCGGGGGGAATATACAATGAGCAGTTCTTC. Looking up the rest from reference TRBV9 and TRBJ2-1 gives the full variable domain: DSGVTQTPKHLITATGQRVTLRCSPRSGDLSVYWYQQSLDQGLQFLIQYYNGEERAKGNILERFSAQQFPDLHSELNLSSLELGDSALYFCASSYSLAGGIYNEQFFGPGTRLTVL.

The chain links TRBV5-4 to TRBJ2-7; tentative D call: TRBD2 (5 bases). Germline V gene lookup returns CDR1 SGHNT and CDR2 YYREEE (reference sequence). The CDR3 runs 14 residues. The germline V and J ends were trimmed by 0 bases and 7 bases, with 14 bases remaining between them. The DNA for the CDR3 is TGTGCCAGCAGCTTGGATCTCTCTTCGGGGGAGCAGTACTTC. It is translated as CASSLDLSSGEQYF.

V gene TRBV7-8 combines with J gene TRBJ2-3, with a possible D match to TRBD1 (6 bases). Trimming stripped 6 bases from V and 1 base from J, with 14 bases between. The CDR3 length is 15 residues. Germline loops: CDR1 SGHVS, CDR2 FQNEAQ. The CDR3 spells CASSRRTDRTDTQYF. CDR3 DNA sequence: TGTGCCAGCAGTCGGAGGACAGATCGCACAGATACGCAGTATTTT.

The chain uses TRBV7-2 and TRBJ1-1; TRBD1 aligns across 8 bases. From germline, CDR1 is SGHTA and CDR2 FQGNSA. Trimming cost V 5 bases and J 4 bases; bases outside gene matches: 3. CDR3 size: 13 residues. The CDR3 DNA reads TGTGCCAGCAGCACGGACAGGGTCACTGAAGCTTTCTTT. The encoded protein is CASSTDRVTEAFF.

This clone has only one observation. The chain employs TRBV28 and TRBJ2-1, with 7 nucleotides matching TRBD2. Germline V gives CDR1 MDHEN, CDR2 SYDVKM. Trimming at V came to 5 bases and at J to 10 bases, leaving 8 bases not matched to a gene. This CDR3 contains 13 residues. The CDR3 reads CASSGGGSEEQFF. The CDR3 DNA is TGTGCCAGCAGTGGGGGGGGATCGGAGGAGCAGTTCTTC.

The chain recombines TRBV27 with TRBJ1-1, with 9 nucleotides matching TRBD1. Germline V lookup: CDR1 MNHEY, CDR2 SMNVEV (reference sequence). Trimming removed 0 bases from V and 4 bases from J; junction bases left unmatched: 0. The CDR3 length is 14 residues. This CDR3 reads CASSLSTGGTEAFF. CDR3 DNA: TGTGCCAGCAGTTTATCGACAGGGGGCACTGAAGCTTTCTTT.

The V call is TRBV6-1, the J call TRBJ1-1; D ambiguous. This CDR3 is 12 amino acids long. Trimming took 0 bases from V and 3 from J, leaving 2 bases between them. In germline, CDR1 is MNHNS, CDR2 SASEGT. The CDR3 DNA reads TGTGCCAGCAGTGAAGCGTACACTGAAGCTTTCTTT. It yields the protein CASSEAYTEAFF.

The CDR3 DNA reads TGTGCCAGCAGTGCAAAGCGGGAGAGTATGAATGAGCAGTTCTTC. Translated, it gives CASSAKRESMNEQFF. J is TRBJ2-1 and V is TRBV2, with 8 bases identical to TRBD2. Germline-derived CDR1 and CDR2 are SNHLY and FYNNEI. CDR3 length: 15 residues. V lost 4 bases and J lost 7; bases outside the gene matches: 9.

The rearrangement links TRBV19 to TRBJ1-5; no firm D call. Germline CDR1 reads LNHDA; CDR2 reads SQIVND (reference sequence). The V end lost 8 bases, the J end lost 4 bases, and 9 bases lay between the germline ends. The CDR3 sequence is 12 residues long. The CDR3 nucleotides read TGTGCCAGTGAGAGGCAGAATCAGCCCCAGCATTTT. Translated: CASERQNQPQHF.

The genes are TRBV28 and TRBJ2-2; 10 bases are shared with TRBD1. The CDR3 is made up of 16 amino acids. Germline V gene lookup returns CDR1 MDHEN and CDR2 SYDVKM. Unmatched junction bases numbered 10, after V lost 6 bases and J lost 6 bases. The CDR3 loop is CASSPAGTGVAGELFF. In DNA, the CDR3 is TGTGCCAGCAGCCCTGCTGGGACAGGGGTAGCCGGGGAGCTGTTTTTT.

The V gene is TRBV5-1, the J gene TRBJ1-1; 7 positions agree with TRBD1. The CDR3 spans 18 residues. In germline, CDR1 is SGHRS, CDR2 YFSETQ. V gave up 2 bases and J gave up 4 bases; unmatched junction bases: 17. This CDR3 is CASSLPRAGGPWGTEAFF. CDR3 nucleotide sequence: TGCGCCAGCAGCTTACCCCGGGCAGGGGGGCCTTGGGGCACTGAAGCTTTCTTT.

J is TRBJ1-1 and V is TRBV2, with D hard to call. The CDR3 is 13 amino acids. Germline CDR1 reads SNHLY; CDR2 reads FYNNEI. Trimming removed 7 bases from V and 1 base from J, with 10 bases in between. In DNA form, the CDR3 reads TGTGCCAGCATCGAGCACCCGAACACTGAAGCTTTCTTT. It yields the protein CASIEHPNTEAFF.

V gene TRBV9 combines with J gene TRBJ1-4, with 7 nucleotides matching TRBD1. J was trimmed by 5 bases and V by 0 bases; bases with no gene match: 4. Germline loops: CDR1 SGDLS, CDR2 YYNGEE. This CDR3 region has 15 residues. In DNA, the CDR3 is TGTGCCAGCAGCGTAGACGCAGGGGGGAATGAAAAACTGTTTTTT. Protein product: CASSVDAGGNEKLFF.

The gene calls are TRBV15 and TRBJ2-7; D gene ambiguous. Germline CDR1 and CDR2: LNHNV and YYDKDF (reference sequence). The CDR3 runs 15 residues. The V gene lost 0 bases and the J gene lost 2 bases, with 11 bases spanning the gap. The CDR3 region has the DNA TGTGCCACCAGCAGAGAAAACTACGGACCCTACGAGCAGTACTTC. It encodes CATSRENYGPYEQYF.

The chain has TRBV9 and TRBJ2-1; 10 bases match TRBD2. V shed 0 bases, J shed 4 bases, and the junction held 13 bases outside the gene matches. The CDR3 has 19 amino acids. The germline gives CDR1 SGDLS, CDR2 YYNGEE. The CDR3 nucleotides read TGTGCCAGCAGCGTAGAGGGGAGCGGGAGGGCCCGGCCTTACAATGAGCAGTTCTTC. Residues: CASSVEGSGRARPYNEQFF.

This chain links TRBV5-1 with TRBJ2-7; D unclear. This CDR3 is 14 amino acids long. V was trimmed by 0 bases and J by 2 bases, leaving 9 bases between them. Looked up from germline, CDR1 is SGHRS and CDR2 is YFSETQ. CDR3 loop: CASSLDSTAYEQYF. The CDR3 nucleotides read TGCGCCAGCAGCTTGGACAGTACCGCCTACGAGCAGTACTTC.

Comment on this clone: Within the sample, other DNA sequences also encode this same CDR3. The CDR3, as DNA: TGTGCCACCAGTGTTAATTCGGGGGGAGGGAACACTGAAGCTTTCTTT. This sequence encodes CATSVNSGGGNTEAFF. V and J are TRBV24-1 and TRBJ1-1; D perhaps matches TRBD1 (5 bases). V lost 5 bases, J lost 1 base, and 16 bases lay in between. This CDR3 comprises 16 residues. Germline V gene lookup returns CDR1 KGHDR and CDR2 SFDVKD.

The chain joins TRBV5-1 to TRBJ2-7; 8 nucleotides agree with TRBD1. Germline loops: CDR1 SGHRS, CDR2 YFSETQ. V lost 2 bases, J lost 7 bases, and 8 bases stayed unmatched. The CDR3 length is 14 residues. The CDR3 DNA reads as TGCGCCAGCAGCTTCTGGGACAGGATGAGGGAGCAGTACTTC. Protein: CASSFWDRMREQYF.

The V gene is TRBV13, the J gene TRBJ1-1, with no clear D. This CDR3 has 14 amino acids. Trimming took off 0 bases at V and 4 bases at J, with 9 bases between the two ends. CDR1 is PRHDT and CDR2 is FYEKMQ in the germline V gene (reference sequence). CDR3 DNA sequence: TGTGCCAGCAGCTTAGGTGTGTATGGCACTGAAGCTTTCTTT. Translation: CASSLGVYGTEAFF.

This clone was seen a few times. J is TRBJ1-1 and V is TRBV3-1 (or the pseudogene TRBV3-2); D is perhaps TRBD1 (6 bases). Trimming removed 6 bases at V and 3 bases at J, with 14 bases between. Germline-derived CDR1 and CDR2 are LGHDT and YNNKEL (reference sequence). CDR3 size: 14 residues. The CDR3 region is CASRSRGGDTEAFF. In DNA, the CDR3 is TGTGCCAGCAGATCGAGGGGGGGAGACACTGAAGCTTTCTTT.